These 26 T cell receptor beta chains were sequenced from one sample in a study of neoadjuvant anti-PD-1 for oral cavity cancer. Time point of the sample: after neoadjuvant nivolumab, at surgical resection. Produced via immunoSEQ multiplex PCR; TCRdb's table is partial and in-frame only. The table has around 32,000 clones, 70% to 80% seen once. This material consisted of PBMCs, taken after nivolumab (anti-PD-1) treatment. The receptors come from a person aged 40 to 85 with oral cavity squamous cell carcinoma.

The rearrangement links TRBV5-4 to TRBJ2-7; TRBD1 matches at 9 bases. Unmatched junction bases numbered 10, after V lost 3 bases and J lost 3 bases. The CDR3 is 16 amino acids. Germline assignment: CDR1 SGHNT and CDR2 YYREEE (reference sequence). The CDR3 sequence: CASSSGTGSGVYEQYF. CDR3 DNA sequence: TGTGCCAGCAGCTCCGGGACAGGGTCAGGGGTCTACGAGCAGTACTTC.

This clone was observed a few times. The chain carries TRBV2 and TRBJ1-6, with 7 bases aligning to TRBD1. Losses at the gene ends were 6 bases for V and 7 bases for J; bases not matched to a gene: 6. The V gene's germline CDR1 is SNHLY and CDR2 FYNNEI. The CDR3 covers 14 residues. As DNA, the CDR3 is TGTGCCAGCAGGGCAGGGACAGCCAATTCACCCCTCCACTTT. This gives the protein CASRAGTANSPLHF. The full variable domain, its missing parts supplied by reference TRBV2 and TRBJ1-6, is EPEVTQTPSHQVTQMGQEVILRCVPISNHLYFYWYRQILGQKVEFLVSFYNNEISEKSEIFDDQFSVERPDGSNFTLKIRSTKLEDSAMYFCASRAGTANSPLHFGNGTRLTVT.

The chain links TRBV9 to TRBJ1-2; 10 bases align to TRBD1. This CDR3 is 14 amino acids long. Per the germline V gene, CDR1 is SGDLS and CDR2 is YYNGEE. J lost 4 bases, V lost 3 bases, and 3 bases had no gene match. CDR3 bases: TGTGCCAGCAGCGCGACAGGGGGCGTCTATGGCTACACCTTC. Its protein is CASSATGGVYGYTF.

The V and J genes are TRBV28 and TRBJ2-7; the D gene is possibly TRBD1 (6 bases). This CDR3 has 15 amino acids. V was clipped by 5 bases and J by 2 bases, with 16 bases between them. Germline V gene lookup returns CDR1 MDHEN and CDR2 SYDVKM. CDR3 nucleotide sequence: TGTGCCAGCAGTCTCAACAGGGTCCAGGCCTACGAGCAGTACTTC. Translating gives CASSLNRVQAYEQYF.

The chain has TRBV6-1 and TRBJ2-1; 7 bases agree with TRBD1. This CDR3 spans 15 amino acids. CDR1 is MNHNS, CDR2 SASEGT, per germline. After removal of 1 base from V and 7 bases from J, the junction contained 7 bases not matched to a gene. The CDR3 spells CASSEDTGEWNEQFF. The CDR3 DNA sequence: TGTGCCAGCAGTGAAGACACAGGGGAGTGGAATGAGCAGTTCTTC.

The V gene is TRBV6-5, the J gene TRBJ1-1, with TRBD1 matching 9 bases. The germline V gene has CDR1 MNHEY and CDR2 SVGAGI. V dropped 6 bases and J dropped 4; count of bases not matched to a gene: 9. This CDR3 is 15 amino acids long. The CDR3 reads CASRVRGTGSTEAFF. In DNA form, the CDR3 reads TGTGCCAGCAGGGTCCGTGGGACAGGGAGCACTGAAGCTTTCTTT.

This clone has more than one count but fewer than ten. J is TRBJ2-3 and V is TRBV4-1, with a possible D match to TRBD1 (6 bases). The length of the CDR3 is 15 residues. V shed 3 bases and J shed 2 bases, with 12 bases lying between them. The germline V gene has CDR1 MGHRA and CDR2 YSYEKL. The CDR3 is CASSHSDRTTDTQYF. The CDR3 DNA reads TGCGCCAGCAGCCACTCGGACAGAACCACAGATACGCAGTATTTT.

This clone has only a few counts. The V and J genes are TRBV19 and TRBJ2-2; 7 nucleotides line up with TRBD1. CDR1 and CDR2 from the germline V gene are LNHDA and SQIVND (reference sequence). The CDR3 length is 14 residues. V dropped 8 bases and J dropped 3; count of bases not matched to a gene: 6. CDR3 in DNA: TGTGCCAGTGAGGACAGGACTTACACCGGGGAGCTGTTTTTT. Protein: CASEDRTYTGELFF.

The rearrangement joins TRBV13 to TRBJ2-7, with 9 nucleotides matching TRBD1. The CDR3 consists of 16 residues. The V gene end was trimmed by 3 bases and the J gene end by 2 bases; junction bases not matched to a gene: 8. The germline V gene has CDR1 PRHDT and CDR2 FYEKMQ (reference sequence). This CDR3 is CASSFHGTGLPYEQYF. Written as DNA, the CDR3 is TGTGCCAGCAGCTTTCACGGGACAGGGCTTCCCTACGAGCAGTACTTC.

The chain carries TRBV25-1 and TRBJ2-7, with a weak D call TRBD2 (6 bases). The CDR3 consists of 15 residues. The germline V and J ends were trimmed by 6 bases and 4 bases, with 19 bases remaining between them. Germline V CDR1 and CDR2: MGHDK, SYGVNS. The CDR3: CASREGEGWGYEQYF. CDR3 sequence (DNA): TGTGCCAGCAGGGAGGGTGAGGGTTGGGGGTACGAGCAGTACTTC.

J is TRBJ2-1 and V is TRBV7-9; TRBD1 aligns across 9 bases. The length of the CDR3 is 17 residues. V trimming: 5 bases; J trimming: 1 base; junction bases outside the gene matches: 9. Germline-derived CDR1 and CDR2 are SEHNR and FQNEAQ (reference sequence). In nucleotides, the CDR3 is TGTGCCAGCAGCCCCCGCGGAGGGACAGGGTCCTACAATGAGCAGTTCTTC. Residues: CASSPRGGTGSYNEQFF.

The genes are TRBV15 and TRBJ2-7; 7 bases agree with TRBD2. This CDR3 contains 18 residues. With 1 base clipped from V and 6 bases from J, the junction kept 18 bases outside the gene matches. Germline CDR1 LNHNV, CDR2 YYDKDF (reference sequence). The DNA for the CDR3 is TGTGCCACCAGCAGAGGTCAGACTAGCCGGACCGGGTTTGCCGAGCAGTACTTC. This gives the protein CATSRGQTSRTGFAEQYF.

This clone has just a few counts. The chain employs TRBV10-3 and TRBJ2-2; 9 bases fit TRBD1. Trimming cost V 6 bases and J 0 bases; bases outside gene matches: 2. CDR3 length: 15 residues. Germline assignment: CDR1 ENHRY and CDR2 SYGVKD. This chain's CDR3 is CAISGTGTNTGELFF. The CDR3 region has the DNA TGTGCCATCAGCGGGACAGGGACGAACACCGGGGAGCTGTTTTTT.

This clone was recorded a few times. The chain links TRBV30 to TRBJ1-4, with TRBD1 identical over 7 bases. Losses at the gene ends were 3 bases for V and 7 bases for J; bases not matched to a gene: 8. CDR3 length: 14 amino acids. Germline V CDR1 and CDR2: GTSNPN, SVGIG (reference sequence). In DNA form, the CDR3 reads TGTGCCTGGAGGGGAAGGGGGCGCGGTGAAAAACTGTTTTTT. Translating it yields CAWRGRGRGEKLFF.

This chain connects TRBV19 to TRBJ1-4, with 8 bases aligning to TRBD1. The ends lost 8 bases at V and 3 bases at J; junction bases unmatched: 11. CDR1 is LNHDA and CDR2 is SQIVND in the germline V gene (reference sequence). The length of the CDR3 is 16 residues. Here the CDR3 DNA reads TGTGCCAGTGCCGGGACAGGAGGTTTAGCTAATGAAAAACTGTTTTTT. It encodes CASAGTGGLANEKLFF.

This clone was recorded once. V and J are TRBV7-6 and TRBJ1-3; D unresolved. CDR1 is SGHVS, CDR2 FNYEAQ, per germline. The CDR3 runs to 16 residues. The ends were cut back, 5 bases at V and 1 base at J, with 15 bases in the middle. The CDR3 loop is CASSGTPWGSGNTIYF. CDR3 bases: TGTGCCAGCAGCGGTACCCCATGGGGTTCTGGAAACACCATATATTTT.

The chain has TRBV27 and TRBJ2-7; D gene ambiguous. The V end lost 2 bases, the J end lost 0 bases, and 14 bases lay between the germline ends. The CDR3 has 16 amino acids. Germline V gives CDR1 MNHEY, CDR2 SMNVEV (reference sequence). This CDR3 is CASSLRPPYSSYEQYF. The CDR3 DNA reads TGTGCCAGCAGTTTACGGCCCCCCTATAGCTCCTACGAGCAGTACTTC.

A few counts support this clone. The rearrangement links TRBV4-3 to TRBJ2-4; 7 bases line up with TRBD2. This CDR3 spans 15 amino acids. V lost 0 bases to trimming and J lost 5 bases; unmatched junction nucleotides: 4. The germline V gene encodes CDR1 LGHNA and CDR2 YSLEER. DNA of the CDR3: TGCGCCAGCAGCCAAGATTTACTAGCGCAAAACATTCAGTACTTC. Amino acids: CASSQDLLAQNIQYF.

This clone is a singleton in its sample. The chain is built from TRBV5-5 and TRBJ1-1; TRBD1 matches at 7 bases. CDR1 is SGHKS, CDR2 YYEKEE, per germline (reference sequence). V gave up 5 bases and J gave up 4 bases; unmatched junction bases: 5. The CDR3 totals 13 residues. The DNA for the CDR3 is TGTGCCAGCAGACTGGAGGGGGCCACTGAAGCTTTCTTT. Its protein product is CASRLEGATEAFF. The full variable domain, completed using reference TRBV5-5 and TRBJ1-1, is DAGVTQSPTHLIKTRGQQVTLRCSPISGHKSVSWYQQVLGQGPQFIFQYYEKEERGRGNFPDRFSARQFPNYSSELNVNALLLGDSALYLCASRLEGATEAFFGQGTRLTVV.

The V call is TRBV7-3, the J call TRBJ1-2, with D perhaps TRBD1 (5 bases). The ends were cut back, 5 bases at V and 0 bases at J, with 19 bases in the middle. Germline V gene sequence: CDR1 SGHTA, CDR2 FQGTGA. The length of the CDR3 is 17 residues. The CDR3 DNA follows: TGTGCCAGCAGCCTTAGAAGGGACGGCCCTTCTAACTATGGCTACACCTTC. Its protein product is CASSLRRDGPSNYGYTF.

This chain connects TRBV6-5 to TRBJ2-7, with TRBD2 matching 9 bases. This CDR3 spans 16 amino acids. Germline V CDR1 and CDR2: MNHEY, SVGAGI. J lost 4 bases, V lost 0 bases, and 7 bases had no gene match. The CDR3 DNA reads as TGTGCCAGCAGTTACTCGGCGAAACTAGCGGGTTACGAGCAGTACTTC. It translates to CASSYSAKLAGYEQYF.

This clone was seen a handful of times. The rearrangement uses TRBV5-4 and TRBJ1-6; perhaps TRBD1 as D (5 bases). V lost 5 bases to trimming and J lost 7 bases, with 16 bases between them. The CDR3 covers 15 residues. Germline lookup yields CDR1 SGHNT and CDR2 YYREEE (reference sequence). The CDR3 nucleotides read TGTGCCAGCAGACCGGGGCGGGGTCGAAATTCACCCCTCCACTTT. The encoded protein is CASRPGRGRNSPLHF.

V usage is TRBV18 and J usage is TRBJ2-7; D unresolved. The CDR3 is 11 residues long. Per the germline V gene, CDR1 is KGHSH and CDR2 is LQKENI. V dropped 5 bases and J dropped 3 bases, with 5 bases sitting between them. The CDR3 DNA follows: TGTGCCAGCTCAAACGGCTACGAGCAGTACTTC. It codes for CASSNGYEQYF.

This sequence joins TRBV19 and TRBJ2-2, with 10 bases matching TRBD1. J gave up 9 bases and V 3 bases, and 13 bases lay outside the gene matches. CDR3 length: 17 amino acids. Germline CDR1 LNHDA, CDR2 SQIVND (reference sequence). The DNA of the CDR3 is TGTGCCAGTAGTATGAGGTCCGGGACAGGGGAACCCCGGGAGCTGTTTTTT. Translated, it gives CASSMRSGTGEPRELFF.

The rearrangement links TRBV4-2 to TRBJ1-6; D is possibly TRBD1 (5 bases). Looked up from germline, CDR1 is LGHNA and CDR2 is YNFKEQ. The CDR3 runs to 17 residues. The V gene lost 0 bases and the J gene lost 8 bases, with 17 bases spanning the gap. The CDR3 nucleotides read TGTGCCAGCAGCCAAGACAATCAGGGTCCGCGGTATTCACCCCTCCACTTT. This codes for CASSQDNQGPRYSPLHF.

On this clone itself: One junction end disagrees with the germline gene, perhaps due to a read error. The chain uses TRBV15 and TRBJ2-5, with TRBD2 as a possible D gene (5 bases). The CDR3 extends over 13 amino acids. Germline CDR1 LNHNV, CDR2 YYDKDF (reference sequence). The CDR3 coding sequence is TGTGCCACCAGCGTCGGGGTGGAAGGCGTTTTGGACTTC. Translation: CATSVGVEGVLDF.